This TCR beta chain is drawn from a study of regulatory T cells in long-lasting Graves disease. The time point is: newly diagnosed GD, antithyroid drugs for less than 3 months. The TCR library was made from RNA extracted from PBMCs. This clonotype was observed at least ten times. V was shortened by 1 base and J by 0 bases, with 10 bases between the two germline ends. Germline values: CDR1 SEHNR, CDR2 FQNEAQ (reference sequence). The CDR3 has 15 residues. CDR3 regions were amplified by Arm-PCR using iRepertoire HTBI primers to build TCR beta libraries. Each CDR3 protein gets one entry after TCRdb re-called the multiplex PCR reads with MiXCR. The table has roughly 420,000 distinct CDR3 sequences, 16% seen once. The same sample was also studied in work on T cells in Graves' hyperthyroidism and ophthalmopathy.

This specimen consisted of peripheral blood mononuclear cells (PBMCs), obtained at new diagnosis, from a patient treated with antithyroid drugs. The gene calls are TRBV7-9 and TRBJ2-7; D may match TRBD1 or TRBD2 (5 bases each). The clonotype originates from a young woman with Graves disease. The CDR3 region has the DNA TGTGCCAGCAGCTTAGGTGGGACGGACTCCTACGAGCAGTACTTC. Encoded protein: CASSLGGTDSYEQYF.